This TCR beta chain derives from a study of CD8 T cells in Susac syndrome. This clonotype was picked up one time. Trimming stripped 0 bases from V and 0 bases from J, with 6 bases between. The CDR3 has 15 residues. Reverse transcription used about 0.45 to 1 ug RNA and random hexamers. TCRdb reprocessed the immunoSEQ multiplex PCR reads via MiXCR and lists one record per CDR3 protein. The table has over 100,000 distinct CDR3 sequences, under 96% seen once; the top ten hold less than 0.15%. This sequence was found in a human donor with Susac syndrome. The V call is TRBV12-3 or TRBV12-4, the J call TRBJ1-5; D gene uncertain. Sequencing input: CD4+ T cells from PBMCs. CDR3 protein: CASSLAGNSNQPQHF. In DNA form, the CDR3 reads TGTGCCAGCAGTTTAGCTGGGAATAGCAATCAGCCCCAGCATTTT.